What follows are 16 T cell receptor beta chains derived from one specimen sequenced in a study of blood T cell repertoires in COVID-19. Here immunoSEQ multiplex PCR was the method, and the copy in TCRdb shows in-frame clones only, minus some. The table has roughly 390,000 clones, 85% seen once. Sequenced input: peripheral blood. The source of these receptors is a young woman with acute or convalescent COVID-19.

V usage is TRBV19 and J usage is TRBJ1-5, with D possibly being TRBD1 (6 bases). The CDR3 has 15 residues. The V gene lost 3 bases and the J gene lost 0 bases, with 9 bases spanning the gap. The germline V gene has CDR1 LNHDA and CDR2 SQIVND (reference sequence). The CDR3 DNA reads as TGTGCCAGTAGTATGACAGGTTATAGCAATCAGCCCCAGCATTTT. Protein: CASSMTGYSNQPQHF.

The J gene is TRBJ1-6, the V gene TRBV20-1; the D gene is possibly TRBD1 (6 bases). Trimming removed 3 bases from V and 3 bases from J, with 12 bases in between. The germline V gene encodes CDR1 DFQATT and CDR2 SNEGSKA (reference sequence). This CDR3 contains 15 residues. DNA for the CDR3: TGCAGTGCTAGTGGGGGGGGCAGCTATAATTCACCCCTCCACTTT. It yields the protein CSASGGGSYNSPLHF.

This clone was seen a few times. The chain is built from TRBV6-7 and TRBJ1-3; TRBD1 might be the D (5 bases). TRBV6-7 is known as an ORF, though its function is uncertain. This CDR3 region has 15 residues. Trimming removed 5 bases from V and 4 bases from J, with 15 bases in between. The CDR3 sequence is CASSPPGHRGNTIYF. CDR3 coding DNA: TGTGCCAGCAGTCCTCCCGGACACCGGGGAAACACCATATATTTT.

This rearrangement joins TRBV12-3 or TRBV12-4 to TRBJ2-7, with TRBD2 as a possible D gene (6 bases). Deletions cut 10 bases from V and 1 base from J, with 14 bases between. This CDR3 spans 13 amino acids. The CDR3 DNA follows: TGTGCCACCCGGGACTCCGCGTCCTACGAGCAGTACTTC. Protein sequence: CATRDSASYEQYF.

This chain links TRBV11-2 with TRBJ2-7, with D maybe TRBD2 (6 bases). The ends were cut back, 2 bases at V and 6 bases at J, with 14 bases in the middle. CDR3 length: 14 amino acids. Germline V gives CDR1 SGHAT, CDR2 FQNNGV. The CDR3 DNA follows: TGTGCCAGCAGCTTACTTTCCGGGACTGGCGAGCAGTACTTC. This translates into CASSLLSGTGEQYF.

CDR3 nucleotide sequence: TGTGCCAGCAGCTCAGGACAGGGTTTTGGAGAGCAGTACTTC. Its protein is CASSSGQGFGEQYF. The chain has TRBV7-3 and TRBJ2-7; the match to TRBD1 covers 8 bases. The germline V gene has CDR1 SGHTA and CDR2 FQGTGA. The CDR3 contains 14 residues. V was clipped by 4 bases and J by 7 bases; unmatched bases: 9.

This chain connects TRBV7-8 to TRBJ2-3, with 7 bases identical to TRBD1. This CDR3 is built from 20 residues. The germline gives CDR1 SGHVS, CDR2 FQNEAQ. V trimming: 3 bases; J trimming: 0 bases; junction bases outside the gene matches: 18. The CDR3 coding sequence is TGTGCCAGCAGCTTCAGGGGGAGCACCACGCCCCGCGAAAGCACAGATACGCAGTATTTT. Its protein product is CASSFRGSTTPRESTDTQYF.

CDR3 sequence (DNA): TGTGCCAGCAGCCAAGATCTCTTGGAGGGTTTCTATCAGCCCCAGCATTTT. Translating gives CASSQDLLEGFYQPQHF. This chain links TRBV4-2 with TRBJ1-5; D gene ambiguous. The CDR3 is 17 amino acids. From germline, CDR1 is LGHNA and CDR2 YNFKEQ. Deletions cut 0 bases from V and 5 bases from J, with 17 bases between.

This chain joins TRBV9 and TRBJ1-1, with D unclear. Germline assignment: CDR1 SGDLS and CDR2 YYNGEE. V lost 3 bases, J lost 4 bases, and 13 bases lay in between. There are 14 residues in the CDR3. The DNA for the CDR3 is TGTGCCAGCAGCGAACCTACTGTTTTCACTGAAGCTTTCTTT. Protein sequence: CASSEPTVFTEAFF.

The chain is built from TRBV15 and TRBJ2-3; D possibly corresponds to TRBD2 (5 bases). This CDR3 comprises 14 residues. Looked up from germline, CDR1 is LNHNV and CDR2 is YYDKDF (reference sequence). The germline V and J ends were trimmed by 5 bases and 3 bases, with 12 bases remaining between them. The CDR3 DNA is TGTGCCACCAGCCGAACGGGGAATACAGATACGCAGTATTTT. Translated: CATSRTGNTDTQYF.

V and J are TRBV2 and TRBJ2-7, with unresolved D. CDR1 and CDR2 from the germline V gene are SNHLY and FYNNEI. V was trimmed by 7 bases and J by 3 bases, leaving 7 bases between them. The CDR3 loop spans 11 amino acids. CDR3 sequence reads: CASTGSYEQYF. The CDR3 DNA follows: TGTGCCAGCACGGGTAGCTACGAGCAGTACTTC. The full variable domain, rest sourced from reference TRBV2 and TRBJ2-7, is EPEVTQTPSHQVTQMGQEVILRCVPISNHLYFYWYRQILGQKVEFLVSFYNNEISEKSEIFDDQFSVERPDGSNFTLKIRSTKLEDSAMYFCASTGSYEQYFGPGTRLTVT.

The DNA of the CDR3 is TGTGCCAGCAGCCAAGTACAGAGCAACTATGGCTACACCTTC. Protein: CASSQVQSNYGYTF. The chain employs TRBV3-1 (or the pseudogene TRBV3-2) and TRBJ1-2; no firm D call. The CDR3 consists of 14 residues. Germline V gene lookup returns CDR1 LGHDT and CDR2 YNNKEL (reference sequence). V lost 1 base, J lost 2 bases, and 8 bases lay in between.

This rearrangement joins TRBV3-1 (or the pseudogene TRBV3-2) to TRBJ2-5; a possible D gene is TRBD1 (6 bases). The CDR3 contains 13 residues. The germline V gene has CDR1 LGHDT and CDR2 YNNKEL (reference sequence). V was trimmed by 3 bases and J by 4 bases, leaving 9 bases between them. The CDR3 bases are TGTGCCAGCAGCCAGGGGGCTGGAGAGACCCAGTACTTC. Encoded protein: CASSQGAGETQYF.

The CDR3 region is CATGTGGGGTGELFF. DNA of the CDR3: TGTGCCACCGGAACAGGGGGCGGAGGTACCGGGGAGCTGTTTTTT. The chain couples TRBV24-1 to TRBJ2-2; 9 bases are shared with TRBD1. J gave up 5 bases and V 9 bases, and 9 bases lay outside the gene matches. This CDR3 comprises 15 residues. In germline, CDR1 is KGHDR, CDR2 SFDVKD.

The chain uses TRBV4-1 and TRBJ2-7; TRBD1 aligns across 10 bases. The CDR3 is made up of 14 amino acids. The junction had 5 bases not matched to a gene; V was cut back by 4 bases and J by 5 bases. Germline values: CDR1 MGHRA, CDR2 YSYEKL. The CDR3 DNA sequence: TGCGCCAGCAGCCGTAGACAGGGGGCGGACGAGCAGTACTTC. Protein: CASSRRQGADEQYF.

The chain uses TRBV24-1 and TRBJ1-1; 9 bases line up with TRBD1. V lost 3 bases to trimming and J lost 5 bases; unmatched junction nucleotides: 12. CDR1 and CDR2 from the germline V gene are KGHDR and SFDVKD. The CDR3 is 17 residues long. The CDR3 sequence: CATSDLPTGTGKTEAFF. The CDR3, as DNA: TGTGCCACCAGTGATCTTCCCACCGGGACAGGGAAGACTGAAGCTTTCTTT.